A single sample gave rise to the 31 T cell receptor beta chains below, sequenced in a study of CD8 T cells in Susac syndrome. RNA, at about 0.45 to 1 ug, was reverse transcribed with random hexamers. TCRdb re-called the immunoSEQ multiplex PCR reads with MiXCR, one entry per CDR3 protein. Of 200,000 or so distinct CDR3 sequences listed, approximately 95% were seen once; the top ten hold 0.15% to 0.2%. The sequenced sample was CD8+ T cells from PBMCs. These receptors all stem from a human donor with Susac syndrome.

This chain joins TRBV12-5 and TRBJ1-4; no definite D call. Trimming took off 1 base at V and 8 bases at J, with 2 bases between the two ends. In germline, CDR1 is LGHNT, CDR2 FRNRAP. The CDR3 covers 11 residues. Written as DNA, the CDR3 is TGTGCTAGTGGTTTGGACGAAAAACTGTTTTTT. It is translated as CASGLDEKLFF.

The rearrangement uses TRBV19 and TRBJ1-1; D is uncertain. The V and J ends lost 6 bases and 0 bases respectively, with 11 bases between them. The V gene's germline CDR1 is LNHDA and CDR2 SQIVND (reference sequence). There are 14 residues in the CDR3. CDR3 DNA: TGTGCCAGTAGAATAAGGTACTTGAACACTGAAGCTTTCTTT. It specifies CASRIRYLNTEAFF.

The V and J genes are TRBV14 and TRBJ1-6; D is undetermined. Germline V gives CDR1 SGHDN, CDR2 FVKESK. CDR3 length: 14 amino acids. V was cut by 3 bases and J by 0 bases, with 3 bases left in between. CDR3 nucleotides: TGTGCCAGCAGCCAGGGCTCCTATAATTCACCCCTCCACTTT. It specifies CASSQGSYNSPLHF.

The V call is TRBV30, the J call TRBJ2-1; 9 bases are shared with TRBD2. CDR3 size: 13 residues. V gave up 2 bases and J gave up 9 bases; unmatched junction bases: 5. The germline CDR1 and CDR2 sequences are GTSNPN and SVGIG (reference sequence). The CDR3 DNA sequence: TGTGCCTGGAGTCGCGGGGGGGCAGGTGAGCAGTTCTTC. Translated: CAWSRGGAGEQFF.

CDR3 bases: TGTGCCAGCAGCTTATCCCCCATGAACACTGAAGCTTTCTTT. Residues: CASSLSPMNTEAFF. The J gene is TRBJ1-1, the V gene TRBV7-9; D ambiguous. The V end lost 2 bases, the J end lost 0 bases, and 7 bases lay between the germline ends. The germline CDR1 and CDR2 sequences are SEHNR and FQNEAQ (reference sequence). The CDR3 is 14 residues long. Drawing the rest from reference TRBV7-9 and TRBJ1-1, the complete variable domain is DTGVSQNPRHKITKRGQNVTFRCDPISEHNRLYWYRQTLGQGPEFLTYFQNEAQLEKSRLLSDRFSAERPKGSFSTLEIQRTEQGDSAMYLCASSLSPMNTEAFFGQGTRLTVV.

This chain joins TRBV7-9 and TRBJ2-5, with D unclear. The CDR3 length is 17 residues. Germline CDR1 is SEHNR and CDR2 is FQNEAQ (reference sequence). Trimming removed 3 bases at V and 2 bases at J, with 19 bases between. CDR3 amino acids: CASSLSDVGSEQETQYF. The CDR3 DNA follows: TGTGCCAGCAGCTTGTCAGATGTCGGCTCGGAACAAGAGACCCAGTACTTC.

The V and J genes are TRBV5-6 and TRBJ2-3, with D perhaps TRBD1 (5 bases). The germline V and J ends were trimmed by 4 bases and 4 bases, with 7 bases remaining between them. The CDR3 has 12 amino acids. The V gene's germline CDR1 is SGHDT and CDR2 YYEEEE. As DNA, the CDR3 is TGTGCCAGCAGCCCAGGGCCAGATACGCAGTATTTT. It translates to CASSPGPDTQYF.

Here the CDR3 reads CASSVYTTGNTEAFF. For the CDR3, the DNA is TGTGCCAGCAGCGTTTACACTACGGGGAACACTGAAGCTTTCTTT. This chain connects TRBV9 to TRBJ1-1, with D uncertain. This CDR3 is built from 15 residues. V was trimmed by 2 bases and J by 1 base, leaving 12 bases between them. CDR1 and CDR2 (germline): SGDLS, YYNGEE.

This clonotype was seen just once. The CDR3 DNA follows: TGTGCCAGCAGTTATGGATCGGAAGCCGAAGCTTTCTTT. The encoded protein is CASSYGSEAEAFF. The V and J genes are TRBV6-5 and TRBJ1-1; no reliable D call. Germline V CDR1 and CDR2: MNHEY, SVGAGI. CDR3 length: 13 residues. The V end lost 3 bases, the J end lost 8 bases, and 13 bases lay between the germline ends.

The chain is built from TRBV15 and TRBJ1-1; TRBD1 matches at 7 bases. V trimming: 1 base; J trimming: 7 bases; junction bases outside the gene matches: 3. The CDR3 spans 13 residues. The germline gives CDR1 LNHNV, CDR2 YYDKDF (reference sequence). The CDR3 DNA reads TGTGCCACCAGCAGAGGGACAGGATTTGAAGCTTTCTTT. It specifies CATSRGTGFEAFF.

This clonotype came up once. This chain links TRBV14 with TRBJ2-3; D is unclear. This CDR3 comprises 15 residues. Trimming left V 4 bases short and J 6 bases short, with 17 bases between. The germline gives CDR1 SGHDN, CDR2 FVKESK. This chain's CDR3 is CASSRSEFFADTQYF. CDR3 sequence (DNA): TGTGCCAGCAGCCGCTCAGAATTCTTTGCGGATACGCAGTATTTT.

The chain has TRBV10-3 and TRBJ2-4, with unresolved D. Germline-derived CDR1 and CDR2 are ENHRY and SYGVKD. Trimming left V 3 bases short and J 0 bases short, with 6 bases between. This CDR3 contains 14 residues. The CDR3 loop is CAISDSVAKNIQYF. The CDR3 region has the DNA TGTGCCATCAGTGACAGCGTAGCCAAAAACATTCAGTACTTC.

The chain recombines TRBV25-1 with TRBJ1-2; perhaps TRBD1 as D (6 bases). The CDR3 is 14 residues long. Trimming cost V 2 bases and J 8 bases, with 15 bases left between them. Germline V CDR1 and CDR2: MGHDK, SYGVNS. In DNA form, the CDR3 reads TGTGCCAGCAGTGAAATCAGCTCCAGGGGAGGCTACACCTTC. As protein: CASSEISSRGGYTF.

This clonotype was recorded a few times. The chain couples TRBV9 to TRBJ2-5; 9 bases fit TRBD2. CDR1 and CDR2 (germline): SGDLS, YYNGEE. The J segment lost 5 bases and the V segment lost 4 bases, leaving 6 bases of the junction unmatched. This CDR3 comprises 14 residues. The CDR3 here is CASSPIAGVETQYF. The CDR3 nucleotides are TGTGCCAGCAGCCCAATAGCGGGAGTGGAGACCCAGTACTTC.

The chain uses TRBV7-6 and TRBJ2-7, with TRBD2 matching over 14 bases. V lost 5 bases, J lost 7 bases, and 7 bases stayed unmatched. The CDR3 covers 15 residues. Germline V gene lookup returns CDR1 SGHVS and CDR2 FNYEAQ. CDR3 DNA: TGTGCCAGCAGCAAGGGGACTAGCGGGAGCGGGGAGCAGTACTTC. This gives the protein CASSKGTSGSGEQYF.

The count of this clonotype is one. The rearrangement links TRBV3-1 to TRBJ2-1; perhaps TRBD2 as D (6 bases). The CDR3 has 18 residues. CDR1 and CDR2 (germline): LGHDT, YNNKEL (reference sequence). The germline V and J ends were trimmed by 0 bases and 7 bases, with 22 bases remaining between them. CDR3 bases: TGTGCCAGCAGCCAAGATGACCAGGGCGGGACCTATTTAAATGAGCAGTTCTTC. It is translated as CASSQDDQGGTYLNEQFF.

This rearrangement joins TRBV2 to TRBJ1-1, with D possibly TRBD1 on 6 matching bases. The CDR3 is 15 amino acids. Germline V gene data show CDR1 as SNHLY and CDR2 as FYNNEI. The V end was cut by 3 bases, the J end by 0 bases, with 11 bases between. CDR3 nucleotides: TGTGCCAGCAGTGAGAGGGGGGTCATGAACACTGAAGCTTTCTTT. The encoded protein is CASSERGVMNTEAFF.

This clonotype was counted only a few times. The V gene is TRBV5-1, the J gene TRBJ2-7; 7 nucleotides match TRBD2. From germline, CDR1 is SGHRS and CDR2 YFSETQ. V lost 0 bases, J lost 2 bases, and 2 bases stayed unmatched. The CDR3 length is 14 residues. The CDR3, as DNA: TGCGCCAGCAGCTTGGCCGGGACTACCTACGAGCAGTACTTC. Its translation is CASSLAGTTYEQYF.

The rearrangement joins TRBV20-1 to TRBJ2-4; 10 nucleotides align to TRBD2. V dropped 5 bases and J dropped 0; count of bases not matched to a gene: 22. The CDR3 covers 21 residues. Germline lookup yields CDR1 DFQATT and CDR2 SNEGSKA (reference sequence). CDR3 region: CSAPILLAGGPRREAKNIQYF. DNA for the CDR3: TGCAGTGCTCCGATACTATTAGCGGGAGGCCCGAGAAGGGAAGCCAAAAACATTCAGTACTTC.

J is TRBJ2-3 and V is TRBV7-9; D might be TRBD2 (5 bases). Germline values: CDR1 SEHNR, CDR2 FQNEAQ (reference sequence). Trimming pared 6 bases from V and 2 bases from J, leaving 15 bases between. This CDR3 region has 15 residues. The CDR3, as DNA: TGTGCCAGCAGTCTCCTACTAGGTCCCACAGATACGCAGTATTTT. Amino acids: CASSLLLGPTDTQYF.

The CDR3 DNA reads TGTGCCAGCAGTTCTAGCGGGATCAGCACAGATACGCAGTATTTT. Translating gives CASSSSGISTDTQYF. The rearrangement uses TRBV6-5 and TRBJ2-3; TRBD2 agrees at 9 bases. CDR1 is MNHEY and CDR2 is SVGAGI in the germline V gene. The CDR3 loop spans 15 amino acids. Trimming at V came to 4 bases and at J to 0 bases, leaving 2 bases not matched to a gene.

The CDR3 here is CASSFQVVGGSYEQYF. In DNA form, the CDR3 reads TGTGCCAGCAGCTTCCAGGTCGTGGGAGGGTCCTACGAGCAGTACTTC. The chain has TRBV5-4 and TRBJ2-7, with 7 bases fitting TRBD2. V was clipped by 2 bases and J by 1 base; unmatched bases: 9. The CDR3 is made up of 16 amino acids. Germline CDR1 SGHNT, CDR2 YYREEE (reference sequence).

The rearrangement links TRBV15 to TRBJ2-1, with TRBD2 as a possible D gene (6 bases). V dropped 5 bases and J dropped 1 base, with 18 bases sitting between them. Germline CDR1 reads LNHNV; CDR2 reads YYDKDF (reference sequence). This CDR3 is 17 amino acids long. The chain's CDR3 is CATSLLSGWDSYNEQFF. For the CDR3, the DNA is TGTGCCACCAGCCTCCTGAGCGGGTGGGATTCCTACAATGAGCAGTTCTTC.

The chain has TRBV13 and TRBJ2-3; D ambiguous. Germline V gene lookup returns CDR1 PRHDT and CDR2 FYEKMQ (reference sequence). Trimming stripped 7 bases from V and 1 base from J, with 12 bases between. This CDR3 region has 14 residues. For the CDR3, the DNA is TGTGCCAGCACCCTAGAGTATGGCACAGATACGCAGTATTTT. Translation gives CASTLEYGTDTQYF.

This rearrangement joins TRBV6-6 to TRBJ2-5, with 10 bases fitting TRBD2. V was clipped by 6 bases and J by 4 bases; unmatched bases: 11. The CDR3 is 16 amino acids. Germline loops: CDR1 MNHNY, CDR2 SVGAGI (reference sequence). The CDR3 is CASSPTPSGSGETQYF. CDR3 coding DNA: TGTGCCAGCAGCCCGACTCCTAGCGGGAGTGGAGAGACCCAGTACTTC.

This chain connects TRBV4-1 to TRBJ2-7; D ambiguous. V was clipped by 1 base and J by 0 bases, with 10 bases between them. This CDR3 is 15 amino acids long. The germline CDR1 and CDR2 sequences are MGHRA and YSYEKL. CDR3 residues: CASSQGVGYSYEQYF. Here the CDR3 DNA reads TGCGCCAGCAGCCAAGGAGTAGGATACTCCTACGAGCAGTACTTC.

The chain combines TRBV5-1 with TRBJ2-7; D gene uncertain. The CDR3 consists of 15 residues. The germline gives CDR1 SGHRS, CDR2 YFSETQ. Trimming cost V 2 bases and J 1 base, with 13 bases left between them. In DNA, the CDR3 is TGCGCCAGCAGCTTCGCGACACCGGTTTCCTACGAGCAGTACTTC. This encodes CASSFATPVSYEQYF.

This chain's CDR3 is CASSYGAQSPYNEQFF. The CDR3 region has the DNA TGTGCCAGCAGTTACGGCGCGCAAAGCCCCTACAATGAGCAGTTCTTC. This sequence joins TRBV6-2 or TRBV6-3 and TRBJ2-1, with D unresolved. Germline values: CDR1 MNHEY, CDR2 SVGEGT. CDR3 length: 16 amino acids. Trimming cost V 2 bases and J 2 bases, with 13 bases left between them.

This chain uses TRBV30 with TRBJ2-2; maybe TRBD1 (6 bases). Trimming took 0 bases from V and 7 from J, leaving 12 bases between them. Germline V gene lookup returns CDR1 GTSNPN and CDR2 SVGIG (reference sequence). CDR3 length equals 14 residues. The CDR3 reads CAWSVETGYGELFF. The DNA of the CDR3 is TGTGCCTGGAGTGTGGAGACAGGATACGGGGAGCTGTTTTTT. The entire variable domain, with the rest obtained from reference TRBV30 and TRBJ2-2, is as follows: SQTIHQWPATLVQPVGSPLSLECTVEGTSNPNLYWYRQAAGRGLQLLFYSVGIGQISSEVPQNLSASRPQDRQFILSSKKLLLSDSGFYLCAWSVETGYGELFFGEGSRLTVL.

The chain uses TRBV28 and TRBJ2-7; TRBD2 matches 12 bases. Germline assignment: CDR1 MDHEN and CDR2 SYDVKM. This CDR3 comprises 13 residues. The V gene end was trimmed by 10 bases and the J gene end by 7 bases; junction bases not matched to a gene: 8. CDR3 coding DNA: TGTGCCAACGGACTAGCGGGAAGGGGGGAGCAGTACTTC. This sequence encodes CANGLAGRGEQYF.

The chain combines TRBV7-3 with TRBJ2-7; D gene uncertain. This CDR3 comprises 14 residues. Looked up from germline, CDR1 is SGHTA and CDR2 is FQGTGA. V was clipped by 2 bases and J by 2 bases, with 10 bases between them. The CDR3 loop reads CASSLGSTPYEQYF. CDR3 nucleotides: TGTGCCAGCAGCTTAGGATCTACACCCTACGAGCAGTACTTC.